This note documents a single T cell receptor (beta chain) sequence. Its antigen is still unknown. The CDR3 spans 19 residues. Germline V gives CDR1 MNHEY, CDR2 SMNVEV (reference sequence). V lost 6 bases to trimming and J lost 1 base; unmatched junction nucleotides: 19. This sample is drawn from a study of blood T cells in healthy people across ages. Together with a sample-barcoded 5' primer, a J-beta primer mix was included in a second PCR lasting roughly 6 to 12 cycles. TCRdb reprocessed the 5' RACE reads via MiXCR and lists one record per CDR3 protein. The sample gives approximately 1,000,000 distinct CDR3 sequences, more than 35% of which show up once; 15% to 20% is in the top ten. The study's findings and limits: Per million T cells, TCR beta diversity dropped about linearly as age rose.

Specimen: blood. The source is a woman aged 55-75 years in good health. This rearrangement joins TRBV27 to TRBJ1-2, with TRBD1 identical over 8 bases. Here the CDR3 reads CASSRAAGQGAAINYGYTF. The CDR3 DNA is TGTGCCAGCAGCCGGGCAGCCGGCCAGGGGGCGGCCATTAACTATGGCTACACCTTC.